The 17 T cell receptor beta chains below were found in one sample sequenced in a study of blood T cells in healthy people across ages. For the second PCR, which ran for 7 to 11 cycles, a sample-barcoded 5' primer and a J-beta primer mix were used. TCRdb used MiXCR to reprocess the 5' RACE reads, holding one entry per CDR3 protein. The sample yields 1.5 million to 2 million distinct CDR3 sequences, around 40% seen once. Material for sequencing was blood. Receptors originate from a human donor in good health.

Of note for this clonotype: Germline and junction disagree at one end, which may indicate a read error. The chain couples TRBV20-1 to TRBJ2-5, with D tentatively TRBD1 (5 bases). This CDR3 spans 13 amino acids. Per the germline V gene, CDR1 is DFQATT and CDR2 is SNEGSKA (reference sequence). This chain's CDR3 is CSARIPGKETQYF. The CDR3 DNA reads TGCAGTGCTAGAATCCCAGGGAAAGAGACTCAGTACTTC.

The gene calls are TRBV4-1 and TRBJ2-7, with 10 bases matching TRBD2. The J segment lost 1 base and the V segment lost 4 bases, leaving 16 bases of the junction unmatched. The germline gives CDR1 MGHRA, CDR2 YSYEKL. The CDR3 totals 19 residues. CDR3 protein: CASSRGERGGSGISYEQYF. The CDR3 DNA is TGCGCCAGCAGCCGAGGGGAGCGGGGGGGCAGTGGGATTTCCTACGAGCAGTACTTC.

Only a few counts were recorded for this clonotype. V gene TRBV6-2 or TRBV6-3 combines with J gene TRBJ2-1; D remains unclear. This CDR3 is 15 amino acids long. Germline-derived CDR1 and CDR2 are MNHEY and SVGEGT. V was clipped by 4 bases and J by 1 base, with 11 bases between them. The CDR3 DNA is TGTGCCAGCAGTTTAGCAGCGCCTTCCTACAATGAGCAGTTCTTC. Translated, it gives CASSLAAPSYNEQFF.

The chain employs TRBV6-5 and TRBJ2-7; TRBD2 matches 10 bases. Germline CDR1 reads MNHEY; CDR2 reads SVGAGI. The CDR3 extends over 11 amino acids. The V segment lost 8 bases and the J segment 7 bases; nucleotides outside the gene matches: 2. The CDR3 is CASLSGGEQYF. In DNA form, the CDR3 reads TGTGCCAGCCTTAGCGGGGGGGAGCAGTACTTC.

The V call is TRBV20-1, the J call TRBJ1-4; no reliable D call. Trimming removed 6 bases from V and 8 bases from J, with 16 bases in between. This CDR3 is 13 amino acids long. CDR1 is DFQATT, CDR2 SNEGSKA, per germline (reference sequence). The CDR3 here is CSAPNGGYEKLFF. The CDR3 nucleotides are TGCAGTGCCCCAAACGGAGGTTACGAAAAACTGTTTTTT.

The V call is TRBV20-1, the J call TRBJ1-6, with D perhaps TRBD1 (6 bases). Trimming took 7 bases from V and 9 from J, leaving 19 bases between them. Germline V CDR1 and CDR2: DFQATT, SNEGSKA (reference sequence). The CDR3 is made up of 14 amino acids. The CDR3 DNA sequence: TGCAGTGTCCAAATGTCAGGGGCTGTTTCACCCCTCCACTTT. Encoded protein: CSVQMSGAVSPLHF.

Turning to this clonotype: A much larger clonotype is one base distant, so this may be a read error. The genes are TRBV20-1 and TRBJ1-2; D gene unclear. The germline V gene encodes CDR1 DFQATT and CDR2 SNEGSKA (reference sequence). This CDR3 comprises 16 residues. The CDR3 loop reads CSTRDRVYKAAYGYTF. The CDR3 DNA reads as TGCAGTACTAGAGACCGCGTGTATAAGGCCGCGTATGGCTACACCTTC.

Comment on this clonotype: The junction and the germline gene differ at one end; a read error may be behind it. The chain carries TRBV5-1 and TRBJ2-5, with 11 bases matching TRBD1. The closer fit of TRBJ2-7 to the DNA end suggests the J call may be wrong. Per germline, CDR1 SGHRS and CDR2 YFSETQ. The CDR3 totals 15 residues. CDR3 sequence reads: CVSSLTGTGGYEQYF. The CDR3 DNA reads as TGCGTCAGCAGCTTGACCGGGACAGGGGGATACGAGCAGTACTTC.

The CDR3 sequence: CASSSSRTGRNTEAFF. The CDR3 nucleotides are TGCGCCAGCAGCTCCTCCCGGACAGGGAGGAACACTGAAGCTTTCTTT. The rearrangement joins TRBV5-1 to TRBJ1-1; 8 bases match TRBD1. V gave up 3 bases and J gave up 1 base; unmatched junction bases: 8. Per the germline V gene, CDR1 is SGHRS and CDR2 is YFSETQ. The CDR3 has 16 residues. Full variable domain (outside the CDR3, taken from reference TRBV5-1 and TRBJ1-1): KAGVTQTPRYLIKTRGQQVTLSCSPISGHRSVSWYQQTPGQGLQFLFEYFSETQRNKGNFPGRFSGRQFSNSRSEMNVSTLELGDSALYLCASSSSRTGRNTEAFFGQGTRLTVV.

This clonotype has more than one count but fewer than ten. The chain links TRBV6-6 to TRBJ2-2; the D is unclear. From germline, CDR1 is MNHNY and CDR2 SVGAGI (reference sequence). V shed 6 bases and J shed 7 bases, with 9 bases lying between them. The CDR3 totals 12 residues. Here the CDR3 DNA reads TGTGCCAGCAGCCCGTGGATCGGGGAGCTGTTTTTT. This translates into CASSPWIGELFF.

This sequence joins TRBV7-2 and TRBJ2-7; D might be TRBD1 or TRBD2, each matching 5 bases. The CDR3 is made up of 16 amino acids. V dropped 0 bases and J dropped 1 base, with 13 bases sitting between them. Germline values: CDR1 SGHTA, CDR2 FQGNSA. Here the CDR3 reads CASSLARGSTSYEQYF. Here the CDR3 DNA reads TGTGCCAGCAGCTTAGCGAGGGGATCCACTTCCTACGAGCAGTACTTC.

This clonotype has a handful of counts. The chain uses TRBV5-1 and TRBJ1-2; D remains unclear. Germline loops: CDR1 SGHRS, CDR2 YFSETQ. V was pared by 6 bases and J by 2 bases, with 11 bases between. CDR3 length: 13 residues. CDR3 DNA sequence: TGCGCCAGCAAGCTAGACTTAAACTATGGCTACACCTTC. Residues: CASKLDLNYGYTF. Full variable domain (rest looked up from reference TRBV5-1 and TRBJ1-2): KAGVTQTPRYLIKTRGQQVTLSCSPISGHRSVSWYQQTPGQGLQFLFEYFSETQRNKGNFPGRFSGRQFSNSRSEMNVSTLELGDSALYLCASKLDLNYGYTFGSGTRLTVV.

This clonotype was counted a few times. The chain joins TRBV7-9 to TRBJ2-3; 7 bases are shared with TRBD2. This CDR3 comprises 20 residues. Trimming removed 4 bases from V and 5 bases from J; junction bases left unmatched: 24. Per germline, CDR1 SEHNR and CDR2 FQNEAQ (reference sequence). CDR3 region: CASSSRTSGSQGHRIDTQYF. The CDR3, as DNA: TGTGCCAGCAGCTCCCGGACTAGTGGCAGTCAAGGGCACAGGATAGATACGCAGTATTTT.

This clonotype was recorded a few times. The V gene is TRBV21-1, the J gene TRBJ2-6; the table calls TRBD1, which could not be checked here. TRBV21-1 is marked as a pseudogene. The CDR3 is 20 residues long. DNA of the CDR3: TGTGCCAGCAGCAAACATCCAGGGGCAGGGCAAAGCTCTGGGGCCAACGTCCTGACTTTC. This codes for CASSKHPGAGQSSGANVLTF.

The chain carries TRBV4-2 and TRBJ1-1, with D unresolved. The CDR3 covers 17 residues. CDR1 and CDR2 (germline): LGHNA, YNFKEQ. The V end was cut by 4 bases, the J end by 1 base, with 19 bases between. CDR3 in amino acids: CASSREKTKLGNTEAFF. CDR3 in DNA: TGTGCCAGCAGCCGAGAAAAGACTAAACTTGGGAACACTGAAGCTTTCTTT.

This clonotype occurred a few times. The J gene is TRBJ2-1, the V gene TRBV20-1, with D maybe TRBD1 (5 bases). The CDR3 is 12 amino acids. CDR1 is DFQATT, CDR2 SNEGSKA, per germline (reference sequence). V shed 7 bases and J shed 5 bases, with 12 bases lying between them. CDR3 region: CSVRALDNEQFF. CDR3 DNA sequence: TGCAGTGTCAGGGCCCTAGACAATGAGCAGTTCTTC.

This clonotype was detected a few times. The chain links TRBV12-3 or TRBV12-4 to TRBJ2-1; TRBD2 might be the D (5 bases). V was pared by 1 base and J by 4 bases, with 11 bases between. The CDR3 totals 15 residues. The CDR3 is CASSLGEYSYNEQFF. CDR3 sequence (DNA): TGTGCCAGCAGTTTAGGGGAGTACTCTTACAATGAGCAGTTCTTC.